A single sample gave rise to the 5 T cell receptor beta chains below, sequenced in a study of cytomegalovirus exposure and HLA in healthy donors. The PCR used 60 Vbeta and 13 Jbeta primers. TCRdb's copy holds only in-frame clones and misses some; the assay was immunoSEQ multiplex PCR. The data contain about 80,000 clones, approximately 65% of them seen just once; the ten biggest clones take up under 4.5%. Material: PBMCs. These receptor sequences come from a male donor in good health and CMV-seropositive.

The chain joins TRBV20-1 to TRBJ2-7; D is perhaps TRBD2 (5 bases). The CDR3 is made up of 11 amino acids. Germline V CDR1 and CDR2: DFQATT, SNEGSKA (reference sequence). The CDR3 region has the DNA TGCAGCAAACGACGGGACTACGAGCAGTACTTC. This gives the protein CSKRRDYEQYF.

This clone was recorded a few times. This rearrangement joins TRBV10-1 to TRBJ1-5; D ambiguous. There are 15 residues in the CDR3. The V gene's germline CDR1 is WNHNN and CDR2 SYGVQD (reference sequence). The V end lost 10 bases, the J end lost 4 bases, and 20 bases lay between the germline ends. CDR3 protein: CATPPRETANQPQHF. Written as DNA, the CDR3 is TGCGCCACCCCCCCCCGGGAAACAGCAAATCAGCCCCAGCATTTT.

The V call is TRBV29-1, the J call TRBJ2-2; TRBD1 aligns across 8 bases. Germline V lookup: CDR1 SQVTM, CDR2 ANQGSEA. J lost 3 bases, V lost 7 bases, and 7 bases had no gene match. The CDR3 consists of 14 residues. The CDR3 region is CSGKGQVDTGELFF. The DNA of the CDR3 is TGCAGCGGGAAGGGACAGGTTGACACCGGGGAGCTGTTTTTT.

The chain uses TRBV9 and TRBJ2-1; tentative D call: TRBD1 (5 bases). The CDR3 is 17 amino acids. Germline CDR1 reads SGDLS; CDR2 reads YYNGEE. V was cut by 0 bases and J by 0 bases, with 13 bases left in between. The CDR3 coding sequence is TGTGCCAGCAGCGTAGCCGATAGGGGTCTCTCCTACAATGAGCAGTTCTTC. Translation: CASSVADRGLSYNEQFF.

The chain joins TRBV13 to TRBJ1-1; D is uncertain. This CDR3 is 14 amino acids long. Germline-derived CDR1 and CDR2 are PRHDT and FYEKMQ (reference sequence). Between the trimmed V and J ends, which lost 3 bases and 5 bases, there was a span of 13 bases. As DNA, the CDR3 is TGTGCCAGCAGCTTCCCTACCGAAAAGACTGAAGCTTTCTTT. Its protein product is CASSFPTEKTEAFF.